This T cell receptor (beta chain) was retrieved from a study of regulatory and conventional T cells in RAG deficiency. Whole-study results and caveats: RAG-deficient patients showed markedly lower Shannon entropy and higher Simpson indices than control T-cell subsets.

Genomic DNA came from blood conventional CD4+ T cells gated CD25-low CD127-high. Using immunoSEQ multiplex PCR, the repertoire was profiled, and TCRdb retains in-frame clones only, with some absent. This sample carries over 10,000 clones, 85% to 95% of them seen once, and the ten largest clones take about 1.1%. Looked up from germline, CDR1 is MNHEY and CDR2 is SMNVEV (reference sequence). The CDR3 spans 14 residues. The V and J ends lost 6 bases and 2 bases respectively, with 14 bases between them. A remark on this clone: Its antigen is unidentified.

These records were also assigned to another study, of regulatory T cells. From that paper: The PCR used 52 TRBV and 13 TRBJ primers.

The sequencing input was CD4+ effector T cells sorted from blood. The TCR was taken from a human donor in good health. The chain carries TRBV27 and TRBJ2-7; possible D gene TRBD2, 6 bases. This CDR3 is CASRRGGVPYEQYF. The CDR3 nucleotides are TGTGCCAGCAGAAGAGGAGGGGTTCCCTACGAGCAGTACTTC.